The following is a TCR beta chain sequence with its context. Its matching antigen is unknown. Genomic DNA, averaging around 1,200 ng per sample, yielded TCR beta CDR3 via immunoSEQ. Profiling relied on immunoSEQ multiplex PCR, and the TCRdb table lists in-frame clones only, not all of them. Its clone listing holds about 31,000 clones. The data stem from a study of T cells in women clearing cervical HPV infection. Study at large: Case blood drawn at lesion detection; control blood after infection cleared.

MY09/MY11 PCR detected cervical HPV DNA; dot-blot assigned genotypes. Findings and limits, study-wide: Unknown T-cell numbers per sample may underlie the richness differences.

The origin of this receptor is a woman between 18 and 70 years old with a cervical HPV16 infection that either progressed to CIN3+ or cleared (not recorded which). The specimen sequenced was blood buffy coat.

The covered CDR3 bases are TGTGCCAGTAGTTATCGGACAGGGGGTCATGGT. Protein: CASSYRTGGHG. The full CDR3 is CASSYRTGGHGQYF. This chain links TRBV19 with TRBJ2-4; 10 bases are shared with TRBD1. The read ends 3 residues shy of where the CDR3 ends; the end is completed using the germline J gene. The CDR3 has 14 amino acids. Germline V CDR1 and CDR2: LNHDA, SQIVND (reference sequence).